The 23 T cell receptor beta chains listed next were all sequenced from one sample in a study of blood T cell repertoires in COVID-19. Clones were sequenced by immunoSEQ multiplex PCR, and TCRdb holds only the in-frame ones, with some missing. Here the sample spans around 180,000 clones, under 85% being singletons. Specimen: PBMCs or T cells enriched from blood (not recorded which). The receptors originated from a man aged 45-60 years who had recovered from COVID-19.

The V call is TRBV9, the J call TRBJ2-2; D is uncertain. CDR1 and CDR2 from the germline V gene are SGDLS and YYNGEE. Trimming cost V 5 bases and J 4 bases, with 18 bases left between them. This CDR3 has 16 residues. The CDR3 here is CASRKFDTSGTGELFF. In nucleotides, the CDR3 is TGTGCCAGCAGAAAATTCGACACCAGTGGCACCGGGGAGCTGTTTTTT. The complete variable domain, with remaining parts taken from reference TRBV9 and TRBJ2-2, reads DSGVTQTPKHLITATGQRVTLRCSPRSGDLSVYWYQQSLDQGLQFLIQYYNGEERAKGNILERFSAQQFPDLHSELNLSSLELGDSALYFCASRKFDTSGTGELFFGEGSRLTVL.

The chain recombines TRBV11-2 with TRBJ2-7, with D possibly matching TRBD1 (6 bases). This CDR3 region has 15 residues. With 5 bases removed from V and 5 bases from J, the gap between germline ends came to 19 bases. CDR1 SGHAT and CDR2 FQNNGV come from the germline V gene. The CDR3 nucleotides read TGTGCCAGCAGCCCGACAGGCAGGGGAACAGACGAGCAGTACTTC. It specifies CASSPTGRGTDEQYF.

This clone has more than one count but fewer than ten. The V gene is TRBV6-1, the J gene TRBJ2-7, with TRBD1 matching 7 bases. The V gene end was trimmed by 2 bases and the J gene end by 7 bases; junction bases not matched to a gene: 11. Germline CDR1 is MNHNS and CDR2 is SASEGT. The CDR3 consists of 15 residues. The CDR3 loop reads CASSEPGQAAVEQYF. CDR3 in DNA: TGTGCCAGCAGTGAACCCGGACAGGCCGCTGTGGAGCAGTACTTC.

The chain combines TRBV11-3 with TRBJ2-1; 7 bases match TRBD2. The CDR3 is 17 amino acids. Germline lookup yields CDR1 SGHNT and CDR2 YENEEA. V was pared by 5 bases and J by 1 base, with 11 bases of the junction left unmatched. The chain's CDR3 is CASSPRKGGGSYNEQFF. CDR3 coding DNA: TGTGCCAGCAGCCCCAGAAAGGGCGGGGGTTCCTACAATGAGCAGTTCTTC.

The CDR3, as DNA: TGTGCCACACGGGCGGTAGGGGACACCGGGGAGCTGTTTTTT. Residues: CATRAVGDTGELFF. The chain has TRBV4-2 and TRBJ2-2, with D perhaps TRBD1 (5 bases). The V end lost 10 bases, the J end lost 3 bases, and 15 bases lay between the germline ends. The CDR3 is 14 residues long. Germline assignment: CDR1 LGHNA and CDR2 YNFKEQ.

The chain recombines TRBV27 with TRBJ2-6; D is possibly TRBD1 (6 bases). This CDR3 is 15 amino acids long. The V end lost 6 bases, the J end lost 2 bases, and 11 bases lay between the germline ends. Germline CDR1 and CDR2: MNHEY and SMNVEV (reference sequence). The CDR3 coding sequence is TGTGCCAGCAGCAGACAGGTGACTGGGGCCAACGTCCTGACTTTC. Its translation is CASSRQVTGANVLTF.

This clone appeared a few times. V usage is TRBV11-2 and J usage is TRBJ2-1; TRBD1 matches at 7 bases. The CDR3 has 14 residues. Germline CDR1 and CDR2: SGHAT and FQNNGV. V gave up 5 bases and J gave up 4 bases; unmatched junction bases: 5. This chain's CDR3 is CASSQGTVYNEQFF. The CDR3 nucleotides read TGTGCCAGCAGCCAGGGGACAGTTTACAATGAGCAGTTCTTC.

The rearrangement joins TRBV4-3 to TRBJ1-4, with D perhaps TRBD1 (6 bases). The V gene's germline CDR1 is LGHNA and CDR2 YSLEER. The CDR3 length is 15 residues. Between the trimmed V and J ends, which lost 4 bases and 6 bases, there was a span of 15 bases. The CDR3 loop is CASSPRVSGDEKLFF. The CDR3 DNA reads TGCGCCAGCAGCCCCCGGGTGTCAGGGGATGAAAAACTGTTTTTT.

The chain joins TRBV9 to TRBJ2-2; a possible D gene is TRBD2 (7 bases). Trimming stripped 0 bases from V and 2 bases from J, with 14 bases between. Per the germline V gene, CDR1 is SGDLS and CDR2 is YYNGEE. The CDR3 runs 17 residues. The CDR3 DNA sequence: TGTGCCAGCAGCGTAGCTGGGGGGGGCGCAAACACCGGGGAGCTGTTTTTT. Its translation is CASSVAGGGANTGELFF.

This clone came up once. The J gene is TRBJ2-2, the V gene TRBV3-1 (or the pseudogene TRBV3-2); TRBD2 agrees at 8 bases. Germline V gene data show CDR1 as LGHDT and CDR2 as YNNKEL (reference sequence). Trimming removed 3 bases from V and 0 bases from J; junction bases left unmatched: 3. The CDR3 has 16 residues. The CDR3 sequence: CASSQRGAANTGELFF. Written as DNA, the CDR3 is TGTGCCAGCAGCCAGCGGGGGGCCGCGAACACCGGGGAGCTGTTTTTT.

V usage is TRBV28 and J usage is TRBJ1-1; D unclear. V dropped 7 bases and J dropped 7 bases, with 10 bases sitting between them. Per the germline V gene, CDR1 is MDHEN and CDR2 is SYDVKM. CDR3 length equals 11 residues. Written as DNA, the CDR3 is TGTGCCAGCATGCAAGAGGTTGAAGCTTTCTTT. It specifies CASMQEVEAFF.

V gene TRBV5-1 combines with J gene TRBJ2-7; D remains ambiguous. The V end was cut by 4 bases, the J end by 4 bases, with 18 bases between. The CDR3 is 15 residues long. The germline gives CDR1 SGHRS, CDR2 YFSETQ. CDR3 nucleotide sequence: TGCGCCAGCAGCCTGACCCGAGGCCCTGGGTACGAGCAGTACTTC. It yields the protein CASSLTRGPGYEQYF.

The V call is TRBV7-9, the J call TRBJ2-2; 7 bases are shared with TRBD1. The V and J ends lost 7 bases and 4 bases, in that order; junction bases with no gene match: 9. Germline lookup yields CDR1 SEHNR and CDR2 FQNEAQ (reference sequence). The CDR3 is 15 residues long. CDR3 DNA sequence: TGTGCCAGCAACCCGACAGGGAAGGTCACCGGGGAGCTGTTTTTT. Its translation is CASNPTGKVTGELFF.

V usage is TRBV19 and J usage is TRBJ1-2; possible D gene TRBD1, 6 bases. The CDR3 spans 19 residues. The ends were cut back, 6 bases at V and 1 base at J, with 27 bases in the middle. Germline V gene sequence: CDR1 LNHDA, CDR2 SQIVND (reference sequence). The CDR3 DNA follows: TGTGCCAGTAGCAGAGCAGGGGTTTCTATGTTTTCGGATAACTATGGCTACACCTTC. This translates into CASSRAGVSMFSDNYGYTF. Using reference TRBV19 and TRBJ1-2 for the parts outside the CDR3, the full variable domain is DGGITQSPKYLFRKEGQNVTLSCEQNLNHDAMYWYRQDPGQGLRLIYYSQIVNDFQKGDIAEGYSVSREKKESFPLTVTSAQKNPTAFYLCASSRAGVSMFSDNYGYTFGSGTRLTVV.

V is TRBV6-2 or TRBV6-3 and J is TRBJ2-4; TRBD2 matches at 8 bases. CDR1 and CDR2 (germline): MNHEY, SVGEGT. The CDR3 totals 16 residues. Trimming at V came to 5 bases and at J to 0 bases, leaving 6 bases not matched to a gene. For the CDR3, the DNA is TGTGCCAGCAGTCCCTTAGCGGGGCTAGCCAAAAACATTCAGTACTTC. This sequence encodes CASSPLAGLAKNIQYF.

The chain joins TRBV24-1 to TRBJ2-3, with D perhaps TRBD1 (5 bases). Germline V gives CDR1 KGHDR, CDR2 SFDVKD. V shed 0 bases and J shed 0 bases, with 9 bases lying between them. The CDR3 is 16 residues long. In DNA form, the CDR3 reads TGTGCCACCAGTGATTTGCAGCAGGGTAGCACAGATACGCAGTATTTT. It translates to CATSDLQQGSTDTQYF.

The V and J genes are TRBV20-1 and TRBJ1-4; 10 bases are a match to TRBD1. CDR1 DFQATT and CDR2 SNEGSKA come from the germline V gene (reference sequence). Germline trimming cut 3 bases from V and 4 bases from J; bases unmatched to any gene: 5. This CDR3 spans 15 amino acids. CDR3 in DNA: TGCAGTGCTAGTGACAGGGGGCGGATTAATGAAAAACTGTTTTTT. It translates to CSASDRGRINEKLFF.

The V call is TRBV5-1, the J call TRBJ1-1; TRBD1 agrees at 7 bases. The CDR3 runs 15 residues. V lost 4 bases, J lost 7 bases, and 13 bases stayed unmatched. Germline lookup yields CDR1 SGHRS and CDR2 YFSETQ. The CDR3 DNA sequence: TGCGCCAGCAGCCCTGGTGGGGTTAGGGGGCTTGAAGCTTTCTTT. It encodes CASSPGGVRGLEAFF.

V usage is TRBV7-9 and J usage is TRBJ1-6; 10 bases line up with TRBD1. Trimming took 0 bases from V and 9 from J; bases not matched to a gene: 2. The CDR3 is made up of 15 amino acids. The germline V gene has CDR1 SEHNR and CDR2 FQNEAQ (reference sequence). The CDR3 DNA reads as TGTGCCAGCAGCTTAGCGGGGACAGGGGTTTCACCCCTCCACTTT. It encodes CASSLAGTGVSPLHF. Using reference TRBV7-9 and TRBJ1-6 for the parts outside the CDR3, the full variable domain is DTGVSQNPRHKITKRGQNVTFRCDPISEHNRLYWYRQTLGQGPEFLTYFQNEAQLEKSRLLSDRFSAERPKGSFSTLEIQRTEQGDSAMYLCASSLAGTGVSPLHFGNGTRLTVT.

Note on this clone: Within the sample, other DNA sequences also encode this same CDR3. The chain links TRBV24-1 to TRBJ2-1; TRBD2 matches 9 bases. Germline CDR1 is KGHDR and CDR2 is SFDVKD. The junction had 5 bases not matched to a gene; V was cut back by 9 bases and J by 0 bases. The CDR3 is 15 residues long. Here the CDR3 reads CATSGGGGSYNEQFF. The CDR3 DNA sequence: TGTGCCACCTCCGGCGGGGGGGGCTCCTACAATGAGCAGTTCTTC.

In nucleotides, the CDR3 is TGTGCCACCAGTGACCGTGGGACAGGGGGAACGGAGACCCAGTACTTC. It is translated as CATSDRGTGGTETQYF. The chain has TRBV24-1 and TRBJ2-5, with 11 bases matching TRBD1. The V and J ends lost 4 bases and 5 bases, in that order; junction bases with no gene match: 8. This CDR3 region has 16 residues. Germline lookup yields CDR1 KGHDR and CDR2 SFDVKD.

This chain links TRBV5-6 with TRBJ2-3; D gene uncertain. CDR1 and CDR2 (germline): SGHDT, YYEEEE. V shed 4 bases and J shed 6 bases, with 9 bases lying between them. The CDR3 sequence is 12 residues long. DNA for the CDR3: TGTGCCAGCAGCGTCAGACACGATACGCAGTATTTT. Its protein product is CASSVRHDTQYF.

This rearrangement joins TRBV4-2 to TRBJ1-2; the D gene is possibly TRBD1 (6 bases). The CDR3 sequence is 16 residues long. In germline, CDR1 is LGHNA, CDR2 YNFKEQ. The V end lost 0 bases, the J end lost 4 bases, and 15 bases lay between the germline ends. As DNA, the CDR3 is TGTGCCAGCAGCCAAGATGGGGCAGGGGAGGGCTATGGCTACACCTTC. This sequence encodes CASSQDGAGEGYGYTF.